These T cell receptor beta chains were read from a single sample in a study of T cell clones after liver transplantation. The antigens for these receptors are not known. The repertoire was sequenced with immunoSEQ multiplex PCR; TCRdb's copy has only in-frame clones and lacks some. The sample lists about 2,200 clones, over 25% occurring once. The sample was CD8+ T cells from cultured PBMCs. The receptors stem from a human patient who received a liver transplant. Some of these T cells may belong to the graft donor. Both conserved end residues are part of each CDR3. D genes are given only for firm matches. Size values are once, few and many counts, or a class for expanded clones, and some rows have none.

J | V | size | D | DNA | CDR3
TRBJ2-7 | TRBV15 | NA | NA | TGTGCCACCAGCGGAACGGTGGGGGGAAGCTACGAGCAGTACTTC | CATSGTVGGSYEQYF
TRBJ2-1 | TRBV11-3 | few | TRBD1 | TGTGCCAGCAGCCCCCAGGGGGCTTGGAGTGTCAATGAGCAGTTCTTC | CASSPQGAWSVNEQFF
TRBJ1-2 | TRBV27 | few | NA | TGTGCCAGCTTCTCAGGGGCAAATGGCTACACCTTC | CASFSGANGYTF
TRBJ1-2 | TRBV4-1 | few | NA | TGCGCCAGCCAGAACCGAAAGACCTATGGCTACACCTTC | CASQNRKTYGYTF
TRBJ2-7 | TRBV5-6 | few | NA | TGTGCCAGCAGCTTGGGATGGGCATACGAGCAGTACTTC | CASSLGWAYEQYF
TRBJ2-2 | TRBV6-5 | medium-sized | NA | TGTGCCAGCAGTTACTCTCTGGGCCCCACCGGGGAGCTGTTTTTT | CASSYSLGPTGELFF
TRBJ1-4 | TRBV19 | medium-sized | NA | TGTGCCAGTACCAAGGCGGGGACACCCGAAAAACTGTTTTTT | CASTKAGTPEKLFF
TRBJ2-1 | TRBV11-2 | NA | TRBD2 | TGTGCCAGCAGCTTAGGGGCTAGCGGGAGCAATGAGCAGTTCTTC | CASSLGASGSNEQFF
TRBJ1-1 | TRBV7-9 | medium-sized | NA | TGTGCCAGCAGCTTCCCGAGCGTTAGGGCTGAAGCTTTCTTT | CASSFPSVRAEAFF
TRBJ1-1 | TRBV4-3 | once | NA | TGCGCCAGCAGCCAAGACGGAGGCCCATACACTGAAGCTTTCTTT | CASSQDGGPYTEAFF
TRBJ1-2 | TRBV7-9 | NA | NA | TGTGCCAGCTACGGGGGGACTCATCAGGGCTACACCTTC | CASYGGTHQGYTF
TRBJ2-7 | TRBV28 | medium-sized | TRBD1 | TGTGCCAGCAGTTTCCCACTTGACAGGGCCGGCCACTACGAGCAGTACTTC | CASSFPLDRAGHYEQYF
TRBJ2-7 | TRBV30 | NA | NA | TGTGCCTCCATCCCTCGTGGGGGCTTAAACGACGAGCAGTACTTC | CASIPRGGLNDEQYF
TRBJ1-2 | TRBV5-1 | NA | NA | TGTGCCAGCAGCTTGGTCCAGACTAACTATGGCTACACCTTC | CASSLVQTNYGYTF
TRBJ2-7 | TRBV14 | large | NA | TGTGCCAGCAGCCCGGGACTGGTAGCCTACGAGCAGTACTTC | CASSPGLVAYEQYF
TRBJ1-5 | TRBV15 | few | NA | TGTGCCACCAGCCCAGGTGGGGGGTTTCAGCCCCAGCATTTT | CATSPGGGFQPQHF
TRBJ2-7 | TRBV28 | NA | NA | TGTGCCAGCAGACCTTCGACGGGACACTATTACGAGCAGTACTTC | CASRPSTGHYYEQYF
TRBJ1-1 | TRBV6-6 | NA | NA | TGTGCCAGCAGTCAATTTGACGAGAGGACTGAAGCTTTCTTT | CASSQFDERTEAFF
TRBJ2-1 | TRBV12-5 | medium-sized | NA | TGTGCTAGTGGTTTGGGTGGTGAGCAGTTCTTC | CASGLGGEQFF
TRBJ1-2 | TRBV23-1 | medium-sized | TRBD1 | TGCGCCAGCAGTCATGGGGACAGGGATTATGGCTACACCTTC | CASSHGDRDYGYTF
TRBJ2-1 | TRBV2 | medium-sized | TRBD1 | TGTGCCAGCAGGGCCGGGACAGGGACCTACAATGAGCAGTTCTTC | CASRAGTGTYNEQFF
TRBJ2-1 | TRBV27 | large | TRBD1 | TGTGCCAGCAGACAGGGGGCCCCCCTCAATGAGCAGTTCTTC | CASRQGAPLNEQFF
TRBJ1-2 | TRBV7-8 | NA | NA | TGTGCCAGCAGCTTATACGGGAGCTATGGCTACACCTTC | CASSLYGSYGYTF
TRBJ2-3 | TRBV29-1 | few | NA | TGCAGCGTTGAGGTTCGCGGGACCCGCACAGATACGCAGTATTTT | CSVEVRGTRTDTQYF
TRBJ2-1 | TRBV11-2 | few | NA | TGTGCCAGCACCCCCTGGCAGCGAGGTGGGAATGAGCAGTTCTTC | CASTPWQRGGNEQFF
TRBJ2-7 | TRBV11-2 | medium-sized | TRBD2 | TGTGCCAGCAGCCCACTAGCGGGAGGTTACTCCTACGAGCAGTACTTC | CASSPLAGGYSYEQYF
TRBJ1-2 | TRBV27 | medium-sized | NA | TGTGCCAGCAGTTTAACTCTGGGATCACCCTATGGCTACACCTTC | CASSLTLGSPYGYTF
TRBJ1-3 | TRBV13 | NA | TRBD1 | TGTGCCAGCAGCACCTGGACAGGCCAAAACACCATATATTTT | CASSTWTGQNTIYF
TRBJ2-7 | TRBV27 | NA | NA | TGTGCCAGCAGTTACACCTACGAGCAGTACTTC | CASSYTYEQYF
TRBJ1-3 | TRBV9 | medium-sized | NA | TGTGCCAGCAGCGCGGACACCTCTTCGTCTGGAAACACCATATATTTT | CASSADTSSSGNTIYF
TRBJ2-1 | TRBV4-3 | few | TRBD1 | TGCGCCAGCAGCCAAGGACAGGGGAATGAGCAGTTCTTC | CASSQGQGNEQFF
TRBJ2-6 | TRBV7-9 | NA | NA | TGTGCCAGCAGCCCCAGCGCATACCATGGACAAAGTCGGGCCAACGTCCTGACTTTC | CASSPSAYHGQSRANVLTF
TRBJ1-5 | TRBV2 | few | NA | TGTGCCAGCAGCGCCCCGGAAGGGAGGAATCAGCCCCAGCATTTT | CASSAPEGRNQPQHF
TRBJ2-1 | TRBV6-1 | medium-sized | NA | TGTGCCACCAGGCTCTACAATGAGCAGTTCTTC | CATRLYNEQFF
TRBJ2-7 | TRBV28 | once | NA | TGTGCCAGCAGTTCGGCCCCACAGTACGAGCAGTACTTC | CASSSAPQYEQYF
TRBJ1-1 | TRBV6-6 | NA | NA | TGTGCCAGCAGTTACTCGGAGTGGCGCACTGAAGCTTTCTTT | CASSYSEWRTEAFF
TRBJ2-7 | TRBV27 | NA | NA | TGTGCCAGCAGCGAGTTTCCCTCCTACGAGCAGTACTTC | CASSEFPSYEQYF
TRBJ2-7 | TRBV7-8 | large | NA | TGTGCCAGCAGCTTAGGAACAGCCTACGAGCAGTACTTC | CASSLGTAYEQYF
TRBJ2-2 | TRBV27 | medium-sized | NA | TGTGCCAGCAGTTTGTGGGCAGGGGGGACCGGGGAGCTGTTTTTT | CASSLWAGGTGELFF
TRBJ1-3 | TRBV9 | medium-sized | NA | TGTGCCAGCAGCGGAAACACCATATATTTT | CASSGNTIYF
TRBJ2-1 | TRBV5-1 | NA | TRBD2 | TGCGCCAGCAGCTTGGAGGCTAGCGGTGACTACAATGAGCAGTTCTTC | CASSLEASGDYNEQFF
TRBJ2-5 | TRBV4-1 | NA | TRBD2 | TGCGCCAGCAGCCAAGGAGCGGGAGATGGGGAGACCCAGTACTTC | CASSQGAGDGETQYF
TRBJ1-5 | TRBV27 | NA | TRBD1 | TGTGCCAGCAGCTCCGGGACAGGGGGCAATCAGCCCCAGCATTTT | CASSSGTGGNQPQHF
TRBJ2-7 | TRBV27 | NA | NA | TGTGCCAGCAGGGAAAGGGATCTGGGTGGTTACGAGCAGTACTTC | CASRERDLGGYEQYF
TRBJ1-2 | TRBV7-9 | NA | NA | TGTGCCAGCAGCCACCATGGAAAGACCTATGGCTACACCTTC | CASSHHGKTYGYTF